This T cell receptor (beta chain) was recorded in a study of T cell responses to AZD1222 COVID-19 vaccine. Trimming pared 0 bases from V and 3 bases from J, leaving 10 bases between. The CDR3 is 14 amino acids. Per the germline V gene, CDR1 is SGHRS and CDR2 is YFSETQ. Sequenced by immunoSEQ multiplex PCR; TCRdb stores in-frame clones only, minus some. The data contain 100,000 to 150,000 clones, about nine tenths of them seen just once; the ten biggest clones take up 6.9%. The sequence was collected from an adult in good health. Source: peripheral blood, taken on day 0 of AZD1222 vaccination. The J gene is TRBJ2-7, the V gene TRBV5-1, with D uncertain. CDR3 amino acids: CASSLVPGDYEQYF. CDR3 sequence (DNA): TGCGCCAGCAGCTTGGTGCCAGGAGACTACGAGCAGTACTTC. The variable domain in full, with the rest retrieved from reference TRBV5-1 and TRBJ2-7, is KAGVTQTPRYLIKTRGQQVTLSCSPISGHRSVSWYQQTPGQGLQFLFEYFSETQRNKGNFPGRFSGRQFSNSRSEMNVSTLELGDSALYLCASSLVPGDYEQYFGPGTRLTVT.